This TCR beta chain comes out of a study of blood T cells in healthy people across ages. Study results and limitations: It was the long-lived donors that had more naive CD4+ cells and higher diversity than aged donors.

A second 7 to 11 cycle PCR used barcoded and J-beta primers. Unique molecular identifiers of 12 random nucleotides labeled each cDNA. TCRdb passed the 5' RACE reads through MiXCR, listing each CDR3 protein once. The sample includes 700,000 or so distinct CDR3 sequences, 22% of them seen just once. A word on this clonotype: Its antigen remains unidentified.

This CDR3 region has 13 residues. In germline, CDR1 is DFQATT, CDR2 SNEGSKA (reference sequence). The V and J ends lost 1 base and 8 bases respectively, with 9 bases between them. This chain uses TRBV20-1 with TRBJ1-6; maybe TRBD1 (6 bases). Sequenced: blood. This clonotype originated in a man between 70 and 80 years old in good health. The CDR3 region is CSARGGADSPLHF. The CDR3 nucleotides read TGCAGTGCTAGAGGGGGGGCTGATTCACCCCTCCACTTT.